Listed below are T cell receptor beta chains from one sample, sequenced in a study of T cell responses to AZD1222 COVID-19 vaccine. Libraries were prepared by immunoSEQ multiplex PCR; TCRdb keeps only in-frame clonotypes and omits some of them. The sample has 95,000 to 150,000 clones; over 80% are singletons. The sample consisted of peripheral blood, taken 28 days after the second AZD1222 dose. Every receptor here comes from an adult who received the AZD1222 COVID-19 vaccine. CDR3s include the opening cysteine and the closing phenylalanine or tryptophan. D genes are given only for firm matches. Rows may omit the clone size; those that give it use once, few, many or a size class.

j_call,clone_size,d_call,v_call,cdr3_aa,cdr3_nt
TRBJ2-3,once,-,TRBV11-2,CASSLDRFGLGTFTDTQYF,TGTGCCAGCAGCTTAGATCGCTTCGGGTTGGGGACCTTCACAGATACGCAGTATTTT
TRBJ1-2,-,-,TRBV19,CASYRQGFVYGYTF,TGTGCCAGTTATCGACAAGGGTTCGTCTATGGCTACACCTTC
TRBJ1-2,-,-,TRBV18,CASSRQERDGYTF,TGTGCCAGCTCACGACAGGAAAGGGATGGCTACACCTTC
TRBJ1-2,-,-,TRBV21-1,CAGKGYTF,TGTGCCGGGAAAGGCTACACCTTC
TRBJ2-4,-,TRBD2,TRBV28,CASSLIPSLLAGGPLQYF,TGTGCCAGCAGTTTAATCCCCTCACTACTAGCGGGAGGGCCGCTCCAGTACTTC
TRBJ1-2,-,-,TRBV2,CASRTEGGGEGYTF,TGTGCCAGCAGGACTGAAGGGGGGGGCGAAGGCTACACCTTC
TRBJ2-1,once,TRBD1,TRBV19,CASSLRDRGNEQFF,TGTGCCAGTAGTCTCAGGGACAGGGGTAATGAGCAGTTCTTC
TRBJ1-1,-,TRBD1,TRBV19,CASSTKPGQGAMNTEAFF,TGTGCCAGTAGTACCAAGCCGGGACAGGGGGCGATGAACACTGAAGCTTTCTTT
TRBJ1-4,-,-,TRBV2,CASKDTGEKLFF,TGTGCCAGCAAGGACACAGGGGAAAAACTGTTTTTT
TRBJ1-1,medium-sized,-,TRBV18,CASSPQGGTEAFF,TGTGCCAGCTCTCCACAGGGAGGCACTGAAGCTTTCTTT
TRBJ2-1,once,-,TRBV18,CASSLIGASLYNEQFF,TGTGCCAGCTCATTGATAGGGGCAAGTTTGTACAATGAGCAGTTCTTC
TRBJ2-3,few,-,TRBV11-3,CASSLGSIPDTQYF,TGTGCCAGCAGCTTAGGGAGCATTCCAGATACGCAGTATTTT
TRBJ1-1,few,-,TRBV16,CASSQSGQGNTEAFF,TGTGCCAGCAGCCAATCTGGGCAGGGCAACACTGAAGCTTTCTTT
TRBJ2-5,once,TRBD2,TRBV20-1,CSASNSGRRQETQYF,TGCAGTGCTAGTAATAGCGGGAGGCGACAAGAGACCCAGTACTTC
TRBJ2-1,once,-,TRBV5-1,CASSLGGRSSRNEQFF,TGCGCCAGCAGCTTGGGAGGCAGGTCGAGCCGCAATGAGCAGTTCTTC
TRBJ2-5,once,TRBD1,TRBV5-4,CASSLSTGEETQYF,TGTGCCAGCAGCTTGTCGACAGGGGAAGAGACCCAGTACTTC
TRBJ2-2,-,-,TRBV7-2,CASSLGGANTGELFF,TGTGCCAGCAGCTTAGGAGGGGCTAACACCGGGGAGCTGTTTTTT
TRBJ2-3,-,-,TRBV4-2,CASSRLDGVSTDTQYF,TGTGCCAGCAGTCGCCTCGATGGAGTCAGCACAGATACGCAGTATTTT
TRBJ2-1,-,-,TRBV20-1,CSASEPRLSSYNEQFF,TGCAGTGCTAGTGAGCCGAGGTTAAGCTCCTACAATGAGCAGTTCTTC
TRBJ1-5,-,-,TRBV10-3,CAISDRLDQPQHF,TGTGCCATCAGTGACCGTCTCGATCAGCCCCAGCATTTT
TRBJ2-7,-,-,TRBV19,CASSESGATTYEQYF,TGTGCCAGTAGTGAGTCTGGTGCCACCACCTACGAGCAGTACTTC
TRBJ1-3,-,-,TRBV5-1,CASSLMGAGNTIYF,TGCGCCAGCAGTTTGATGGGAGCGGGGAACACCATATATTTT
TRBJ2-7,-,-,TRBV9,CASSVEQLVYEQYF,TGTGCCAGCAGCGTAGAACAGCTGGTCTACGAGCAGTACTTC
TRBJ2-7,-,TRBD2,TRBV6-5,CASRGLAGPYEQYF,TGTGCCAGCAGGGGACTAGCGGGACCCTACGAGCAGTACTTC
TRBJ1-2,-,-,TRBV4-2,CASSNKGQNYGYTF,TGTGCCAGCAGCAACAAGGGGCAGAACTATGGCTACACCTTC
TRBJ2-7,-,TRBD1,TRBV7-8,CASSRDRALGEQYF,TGTGCCAGCAGCCGGGACAGGGCTCTAGGCGAGCAGTACTTC
TRBJ1-1,once,-,TRBV7-9,CASSLGIWGMNTEAFF,TGTGCCAGCAGCTTAGGGATATGGGGAATGAACACTGAAGCTTTCTTT
TRBJ1-2,-,TRBD1,TRBV6-5,CASSSLTGTGGNPF,TGTGCCAGCAGTTCCCTTACCGGGACAGGCGGCAATCCCTTC
TRBJ1-2,-,-,TRBV7-2,CASSLDLLLRGYTF,TGTGCCAGCAGCTTAGATTTGCTTCTCCGGGGCTACACCTTC
TRBJ2-5,-,-,TRBV19,CASNNIGQDEETQYF,TGTGCCAGTAACAACATCGGGCAGGATGAAGAGACCCAGTACTTC
TRBJ2-5,-,TRBD1,TRBV28,CASSSQRLTGDSFGETQYF,TGTGCCAGCAGTTCACAACGACTCACAGGGGATTCGTTCGGAGAGACCCAGTACTTC
TRBJ1-5,few,TRBD1,TRBV16,CASSQSGQGNQPQHF,TGTGCCAGCAGCCAATCGGGACAGGGCAATCAGCCCCAGCATTTT
TRBJ1-1,-,-,TRBV29-1,CSVYGRFGNTEAFF,TGCAGCGTTTACGGCAGGTTTGGGAACACTGAAGCTTTCTTT
TRBJ2-2,few,-,TRBV6-5,CASSYRVTGELFF,TGTGCCAGCAGTTACCGGGTCACCGGGGAGCTGTTTTTT
TRBJ1-4,-,-,TRBV27,CASSPLDRPPLNEKLFF,TGTGCCAGCAGTCCCCTCGACAGGCCCCCCCTTAATGAAAAACTGTTTTTT
TRBJ2-7,-,TRBD1,TRBV7-9,CASSPPGTGGSEQYF,TGTGCCAGCAGCCCTCCCGGGACAGGGGGCTCCGAGCAGTACTTC
TRBJ2-7,-,-,TRBV28,CASVGGGAYEQYF,TGTGCCAGCGTCGGAGGGGGAGCCTACGAGCAGTACTTC
TRBJ1-1,-,-,TRBV6-1,CASSDLGLTEAFF,TGTGCCAGCAGTGACCTGGGCCTCACTGAAGCTTTCTTT